The 16 T cell receptor beta chains below all came from one sample that was sequenced in a study of long-term antiretroviral therapy in people with HIV. Run at survey level, the immunoSEQ assay was version v3.0. Using immunoSEQ multiplex PCR, the repertoire was profiled, and TCRdb retains in-frame clones only, with some absent. In the table there are fewer than 25,000 clones, over 85% of which are singletons. The sample in question was unsorted PBMCs, obtained roughly 5.1 years after starting antiretroviral therapy. The source of these receptors is a woman aged 50 to 60 with HIV.

The J gene is TRBJ2-1, the V gene TRBV5-1, with 12 nucleotides matching TRBD2. This CDR3 contains 17 residues. V lost 7 bases, J lost 4 bases, and 12 bases stayed unmatched. The germline V gene encodes CDR1 SGHRS and CDR2 YFSETQ. The CDR3 reads CASSSGGLAGGYNEQFF. DNA for the CDR3: TGCGCCAGCTCCTCCGGAGGCCTAGCGGGAGGGTACAATGAGCAGTTCTTC.

The chain couples TRBV5-6 to TRBJ2-1, with 8 bases that match TRBD2. The junction had 10 bases not matched to a gene; V was cut back by 4 bases and J by 7 bases. CDR1 is SGHDT and CDR2 is YYEEEE in the germline V gene. The CDR3 consists of 15 residues. CDR3: CASSQSGRVGNEQFF. The CDR3, as DNA: TGTGCCAGCAGCCAGAGCGGGAGAGTCGGTAATGAGCAGTTCTTC.

This chain connects TRBV5-6 to TRBJ2-7; D tentatively reads TRBD1 or TRBD2 (5 bases each). This CDR3 comprises 15 residues. Trimming removed 2 bases at V and 3 bases at J, with 15 bases between. CDR1 is SGHDT, CDR2 YYEEEE, per germline. CDR3 sequence (DNA): TGTGCCAGCAGCTTTGATTGGGGGAGTGGCTACGAGCAGTACTTC. This gives the protein CASSFDWGSGYEQYF.

This clone was counted a single time. The chain employs TRBV11-3 and TRBJ2-5; D uncertain. The CDR3 covers 13 residues. Germline lookup yields CDR1 SGHNT and CDR2 YENEEA. Trimming removed 3 bases at V and 3 bases at J, with 8 bases between. CDR3 nucleotides: TGTGCCAGCAGCTTTACTTCCAAAGAGACCCAGTACTTC. Its translation is CASSFTSKETQYF.

The V gene is TRBV7-6, the J gene TRBJ1-6; 7 nucleotides align to TRBD1. The CDR3 is made up of 14 amino acids. The V gene's germline CDR1 is SGHVS and CDR2 FNYEAQ. V shed 4 bases and J 5 bases; nucleotides not matched to a gene: 2. The CDR3 sequence is CASSSGQNNSPLHF. The CDR3 DNA reads as TGTGCCAGCAGCTCGGGACAGAATAATTCACCCCTCCACTTT. The full variable domain, in which reference TRBV7-6 and TRBJ1-6 provide the parts outside the CDR3, is GAGVSQSPRYKVTKRGQDVALRCDPISGHVSLYWYRQALGQGPEFLTYFNYEAQQDKSGLPNDRFSAERPEGSISTLTIQRTEQRDSAMYRCASSSGQNNSPLHFGNGTRLTVT.

The chain recombines TRBV6-5 with TRBJ2-1; D remains ambiguous. Trimming took off 4 bases at V and 10 bases at J, with 17 bases between the two ends. The V gene's germline CDR1 is MNHEY and CDR2 SVGAGI. The CDR3 loop spans 14 amino acids. CDR3 DNA sequence: TGTGCCAGCAGTTTCCAATACGGAACAGCCGAGCAGTTCTTC. It yields the protein CASSFQYGTAEQFF.

The rearrangement uses TRBV5-1 and TRBJ1-1; D not resolved. The V and J ends lost 4 bases and 8 bases respectively, with 21 bases between them. The V gene's germline CDR1 is SGHRS and CDR2 YFSETQ. The CDR3 length is 15 residues. CDR3: CASSPMGANTGEAFF. The CDR3, as DNA: TGCGCCAGCAGCCCAATGGGAGCAAACACTGGCGAAGCTTTCTTT.

V is TRBV9 and J is TRBJ2-2; 7 bases line up with TRBD2. This CDR3 spans 16 amino acids. The ends lost 0 bases at V and 4 bases at J; junction bases unmatched: 6. The germline V gene has CDR1 SGDLS and CDR2 YYNGEE. The CDR3 is CASSVVPAGTTGELFF. The DNA of the CDR3 is TGTGCCAGCAGCGTAGTTCCAGCGGGAACCACCGGGGAGCTGTTTTTT.

The genes are TRBV5-6 and TRBJ2-7; 10 positions agree with TRBD1. The CDR3 spans 14 residues. From germline, CDR1 is SGHDT and CDR2 YYEEEE. V lost 3 bases to trimming and J lost 3 bases; unmatched junction nucleotides: 3. CDR3 nucleotides: TGTGCCAGCAGCTGGGACAGGGGCTACTACGAGCAGTACTTC. It specifies CASSWDRGYYEQYF.

The V and J genes are TRBV18 and TRBJ1-5, with TRBD1 as a possible D gene (5 bases). Trimming removed 3 bases at V and 5 bases at J, with 14 bases between. There are 15 residues in the CDR3. Germline values: CDR1 KGHSH, CDR2 LQKENI. The CDR3 region is CASSPTALTDQPQHF. Here the CDR3 DNA reads TGTGCCAGCTCACCTACCGCTCTGACAGATCAGCCCCAGCATTTT.

The CDR3 here is CASSWAGQYYEQYF. Here the CDR3 DNA reads TGTGCCAGCAGCTGGGCAGGACAGTACTACGAGCAGTACTTC. The rearrangement uses TRBV27 and TRBJ2-7; D may be TRBD1 (6 bases). Per germline, CDR1 MNHEY and CDR2 SMNVEV (reference sequence). The CDR3 spans 14 residues. V was shortened by 6 bases and J by 3 bases, with 15 bases between the two germline ends.

The chain has TRBV4-2 and TRBJ1-2; D gene uncertain. V was shortened by 0 bases and J by 4 bases, with 12 bases between the two germline ends. The CDR3 is made up of 15 amino acids. Germline V lookup: CDR1 LGHNA, CDR2 YNFKEQ. The CDR3 nucleotides are TGTGCCAGCAGCCAAGATCTAGGTAACGCCTATGGCTACACCTTC. It translates to CASSQDLGNAYGYTF.

The chain's CDR3 is CASSPQGGTGELFF. DNA for the CDR3: TGTGCCAGCTCACCCCAGGGAGGCACCGGGGAGCTGTTTTTT. V and J are TRBV18 and TRBJ2-2; weak D call: TRBD2 (6 bases). Trimming cost V 3 bases and J 4 bases, with 9 bases left between them. CDR1 is KGHSH and CDR2 is LQKENI in the germline V gene. CDR3 length equals 14 residues.

This clone was counted only a few times. The chain recombines TRBV7-9 with TRBJ1-5; D is unclear. The CDR3 loop spans 14 amino acids. Trimming cost V 1 base and J 7 bases, with 11 bases left between them. Germline CDR1 SEHNR, CDR2 FQNEAQ (reference sequence). CDR3 nucleotide sequence: TGTGCCAGCAGCTTAGTAGGGCCCGGGCAGCCCCAGCATTTT. This translates into CASSLVGPGQPQHF. Using reference TRBV7-9 and TRBJ1-5 for the parts outside the CDR3, the full variable domain is DTGVSQNPRHKITKRGQNVTFRCDPISEHNRLYWYRQTLGQGPEFLTYFQNEAQLEKSRLLSDRFSAERPKGSFSTLEIQRTEQGDSAMYLCASSLVGPGQPQHFGDGTRLSIL.

The V call is TRBV5-1, the J call TRBJ2-7; weak D call: TRBD2 (5 bases). The CDR3 has 14 residues. V was shortened by 3 bases and J by 3 bases, with 13 bases between the two germline ends. CDR1 is SGHRS, CDR2 YFSETQ, per germline. CDR3 residues: CASSSLGRDYEQYF. In nucleotides, the CDR3 is TGCGCCAGCAGCTCCCTGGGCCGGGACTACGAGCAGTACTTC.

The CDR3 reads CASRIGFGEQFF. In DNA, the CDR3 is TGTGCCAGCAGGATAGGCTTCGGTGAGCAGTTCTTC. The V gene is TRBV28, the J gene TRBJ2-1; D not resolved. Germline assignment: CDR1 MDHEN and CDR2 SYDVKM. With 6 bases removed from V and 9 bases from J, the gap between germline ends came to 12 bases. The CDR3 extends over 12 amino acids.